The following is a T cell receptor beta chain sequence with its context. What it binds is not known. Germline V gives CDR1 SGHAT, CDR2 FQNNGV. This CDR3 region has 13 residues. Total RNA input per TCR library was about 3.5 ug. TCRdb reprocessed the 5' RACE reads; each CDR3 protein has one entry and no DNA is given. The listing contains around 400,000 distinct CDR3 sequences. The data belong to a study of monozygotic twins with inflammatory bowel disease. Study results and limitations: The study supported no single strong signal or clonotype linked to IBD.

V is TRBV11-2 and J is TRBJ2-5; lacking DNA, the TRBD1 call made by TCRdb goes unchecked. The source material was blood. The TCR sequence derives from a human donor with ulcerative colitis or Crohn's disease, or a healthy co-twin of an affected twin (not recorded which). CDR3 loop: CASSFAGRETQYF.